Following are 13 T cell receptor beta chains from one sample sequenced in a study of metastatic and nonmetastatic thyroid tumors (dated by TCRdb to the early 2020s). The library relied on PCR. Sequenced using an Illumina HiSeq 4000. TCRdb cleaned the public reads at Q25 with fastp, built clones with MiXCR and kept in-frame beta chains. The sample records about 90,000 clones, around 9.2% of which are singletons. Around 8.5% of the sample goes to the ten largest clones. None of the patients had been given any treatment before thyroid surgery. Sequencing input: blood. All receptors derive from a female donor with papillary thyroid cancer or a benign thyroid nodule (not recorded which). Some clones in this sample may be carry-over from other donors' samples.

This clone was detected only a few times. Germline and junction disagree at one end, which may indicate a read error. The J gene is TRBJ2-5, the V gene TRBV2, with 12 bases matching TRBD2. This CDR3 comprises 15 residues. Germline CDR1 SNHLY, CDR2 FYNNEI. This chain's CDR3 is CPSPSWTSGEETQYF. The DNA for the CDR3 is TGTCCCAGCCCCAGCTGGACTAGCGGGGAAGAGACCCAGTACTTC.

This clone was recorded at least ten times. The V and J genes are TRBV6-1 and TRBJ2-7; D gene uncertain. Trimming pared 2 bases from V and 1 base from J, leaving 6 bases between. The CDR3 runs to 13 residues. Germline V gene data show CDR1 as MNHNS and CDR2 as SASEGT. In nucleotides, the CDR3 is TGTGCCAGCAGTGAATCGACATCCTACGAGCAGTACTTC. This gives the protein CASSESTSYEQYF.

Ten or more counts support this clone. The chain recombines TRBV28 with TRBJ1-5, with D unresolved. The CDR3 covers 16 residues. Trimming stripped 7 bases from V and 0 bases from J, with 16 bases between. The germline V gene encodes CDR1 MDHEN and CDR2 SYDVKM. The CDR3 reads CASTPMSGYSNQPQHF. DNA for the CDR3: TGTGCCAGCACCCCCATGTCAGGTTATAGCAATCAGCCCCAGCATTTT.

There are many counts of this clone. Other DNA sequences in the sample encode the same CDR3. The V and J genes are TRBV6-4 and TRBJ2-1; TRBD2 agrees at 10 bases. CDR3 length: 15 residues. From germline, CDR1 is MRHNA and CDR2 SNTAGT. V shed 6 bases, J shed 9 bases, and the junction held 11 bases outside the gene matches. The CDR3, as DNA: TGTGCCAGCAGCGCCTCGAGCGGGGGGGCCGGTGAGCAGTTCTTC. Translation gives CASSASSGGAGEQFF.

V usage is TRBV4-2 and J usage is TRBJ1-1; no reliable D call. The germline V gene has CDR1 LGHNA and CDR2 YNFKEQ. Deletions cut 1 base from V and 4 bases from J, with 7 bases between. CDR3 length: 13 amino acids. The DNA for the CDR3 is TGTGCCAGCAGCCAAGGCAGGACCACTGAAGCTTTCTTT. Its protein product is CASSQGRTTEAFF.

The J gene is TRBJ2-7, the V gene TRBV6-6; 12 nucleotides align to TRBD1. The CDR3 runs to 17 residues. Germline V gene lookup returns CDR1 MNHNY and CDR2 SVGAGI (reference sequence). Trimming removed 4 bases from V and 7 bases from J; junction bases left unmatched: 14. CDR3 nucleotide sequence: TGTGCCAGCAGTTCCTCCGGGACAGGGGGCGAGGCGGGAGAGCAGTACTTC. This sequence encodes CASSSSGTGGEAGEQYF.

This clone was found many times. V is TRBV11-2 and J is TRBJ2-7; no clear D. This CDR3 comprises 13 residues. V was shortened by 1 base and J by 7 bases, with 11 bases between the two germline ends. Germline CDR1 reads SGHAT; CDR2 reads FQNNGV. CDR3 nucleotides: TGTGCCAGCAGCTTAGGAAGGACGGCGGAGCAGTACTTC. Its translation: CASSLGRTAEQYF. The full variable domain, in which reference TRBV11-2 and TRBJ2-7 provide the parts outside the CDR3, is EAGVAQSPRYKIIEKRQSVAFWCNPISGHATLYWYQQILGQGPKLLIQFQNNGVVDDSQLPKDRFSAERLKGVDSTLKIQPAKLEDSAVYLCASSLGRTAEQYFGPGTRLTVT.

This clone turned up a few times. This sequence joins TRBV11-2 and TRBJ2-5, with D perhaps assigned TRBD1 or TRBD2 (6 bases each). V lost 5 bases, J lost 4 bases, and 14 bases lay in between. The length of the CDR3 is 14 residues. Germline CDR1 SGHAT, CDR2 FQNNGV. CDR3 in amino acids: CASSPGGGGETQYF. The CDR3, as DNA: TGTGCCAGCAGCCCCGGAGGGGGAGGAGAGACCCAGTACTTC.

This clone was counted many times. The genes are TRBV19 and TRBJ2-1; the D gene is possibly TRBD2 (6 bases). CDR1 is LNHDA, CDR2 SQIVND, per germline (reference sequence). The CDR3 contains 14 residues. V lost 2 bases, J lost 5 bases, and 10 bases lay in between. The CDR3 spells CASSIRGRNNEQFF. CDR3 coding DNA: TGTGCCAGTAGTATACGGGGGAGGAACAATGAGCAGTTCTTC.

This clone was recorded many times. This rearrangement joins TRBV5-1 to TRBJ1-1; D ambiguous. V lost 1 base, J lost 0 bases, and 10 bases lay in between. From germline, CDR1 is SGHRS and CDR2 YFSETQ. The CDR3 is 15 residues long. CDR3 coding DNA: TGCGCCAGCAGCTTGTCCCCGGGGTTGAACACTGAAGCTTTCTTT. It specifies CASSLSPGLNTEAFF.

In this sample, this clone turned up a few times. This chain joins TRBV4-2 and TRBJ2-5, with a tentative D call TRBD2 (5 bases). The CDR3 loop spans 15 amino acids. The V gene's germline CDR1 is LGHNA and CDR2 YNFKEQ. V was clipped by 2 bases and J by 2 bases, with 12 bases between them. CDR3 region: CASSQTDWAQETQYF. The CDR3 coding sequence is TGTGCCAGCAGCCAAACGGACTGGGCACAAGAGACCCAGTACTTC.

This clone appeared many times. The gene calls are TRBV2 and TRBJ1-5; D possibly corresponds to TRBD1 (5 bases). CDR1 is SNHLY, CDR2 FYNNEI, per germline. The germline V and J ends were trimmed by 6 bases and 0 bases, with 15 bases remaining between them. CDR3 length: 16 amino acids. Here the CDR3 DNA reads TGTGCCAGCAGAGAGGGGCGAGGGTATAGCAATCAGCCCCAGCATTTT. The encoded protein is CASREGRGYSNQPQHF.

The table lists this clone with many counts. The rearrangement joins TRBV30 to TRBJ1-5; a possible D gene is TRBD1 (6 bases). Trimming took off 4 bases at V and 0 bases at J, with 13 bases between the two ends. The CDR3 is made up of 15 amino acids. CDR1 is GTSNPN and CDR2 is SVGIG in the germline V gene (reference sequence). DNA of the CDR3: TGTGCCTGGATCCTTAGGGGGGTTAGCAATCAGCCCCAGCATTTT. Its translation: CAWILRGVSNQPQHF.